This TCR beta chain originates from a study of blood T cell repertoires in COVID-19. Recovered status in Cohort 3 required two negative PCRs, clearance, or symptom resolution. Sequencing was performed with immunoSEQ multiplex PCR; in TCRdb, only in-frame clones are kept and a portion is missing. The sample lists 250,000 or so clones, about 89% occurring once. Germline CDR1 reads SGHNT; CDR2 reads YYREEE (reference sequence). This CDR3 region has 17 residues. The V and J ends lost 0 bases and 6 bases, in that order; junction bases with no gene match: 11. This sequence joins TRBV5-4 and TRBJ2-2, with 7 positions matching TRBD2. This sequence originates from a young woman who had recovered from COVID-19. Sequenced input: PBMCs or T cells enriched from blood (not recorded which). Written as DNA, the CDR3 is TGTGCCAGCAGCTTGGACCGGTTGCGGGGGAGAGCCGGGGAGCTGTTTTTT. Translation gives CASSLDRLRGRAGELFF.